This record covers a single T cell receptor (beta chain). Its antigen is not known. An end of the junction differs from the germline gene, which may be a read error. These data are taken from a study of response to subunit inactivated influenza vaccine. Germline V CDR1 and CDR2: SGHRS, YFSETQ. The CDR3 runs to 17 residues. TCRdb re-called the RT-PCR reads through MiXCR, storing one row per CDR3 protein. The sample shows a few hundred thousand distinct CDR3 sequences, 13% to 15% of them seen only once. Whole-study results and caveats: Each seasonal influenza vaccination recruits few new T cells, the authors suggested.

The chain employs TRBV5-1 and TRBJ1-4; the match to TRBD1 covers 7 bases. Sequences were derived from PBMCs from blood, sampled approximately 13 days after vaccination. The sequence was collected from a man aged 45 to 65 who received an inactivated influenza vaccine. The CDR3 spells CASSLEPTGSADEKLYF. For the CDR3, the DNA is TGCGCCAGCAGCTTGGAGCCGACAGGGTCAGCCGACGAAAAACTGTATTTT.